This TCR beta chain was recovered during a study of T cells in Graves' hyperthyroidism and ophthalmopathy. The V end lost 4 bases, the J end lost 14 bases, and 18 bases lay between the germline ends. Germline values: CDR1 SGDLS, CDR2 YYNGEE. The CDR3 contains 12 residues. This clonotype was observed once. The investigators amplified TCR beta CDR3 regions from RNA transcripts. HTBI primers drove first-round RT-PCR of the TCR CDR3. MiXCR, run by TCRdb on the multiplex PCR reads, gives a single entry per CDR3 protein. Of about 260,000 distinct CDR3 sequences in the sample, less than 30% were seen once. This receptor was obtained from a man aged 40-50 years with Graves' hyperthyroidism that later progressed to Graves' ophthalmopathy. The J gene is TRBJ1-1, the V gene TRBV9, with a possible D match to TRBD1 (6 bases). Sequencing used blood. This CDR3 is CASSPGPDSPFF. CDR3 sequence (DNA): TGTGCCAGCAGCCCTGGTCCGGACAGCCCATTCTTT.